The 24 T cell receptor beta chains below were found in one sample sequenced in a study of cytomegalovirus exposure and HLA in healthy donors. The table came from immunoSEQ multiplex PCR; TCRdb's copy has only in-frame clones and leaves some out. The sample consists of 98,000 or so clones, around 85% of them appearing once. The specimen sequenced was PBMCs. These receptors came from a woman younger than 35 in good health and CMV-seronegative.

The V call is TRBV10-3, the J call TRBJ2-2; D call uncertain. Germline CDR1 reads ENHRY; CDR2 reads SYGVKD. V lost 11 bases and J 1 base, leaving 8 bases between the germline ends. The CDR3 loop spans 12 amino acids. DNA of the CDR3: TGTGCCTATAGGAGGAACACCGGGGAGCTGTTTTTT. This encodes CAYRRNTGELFF.

The rearrangement uses TRBV19 and TRBJ1-1; D uncertain. Trimming removed 5 bases at V and 0 bases at J, with 28 bases between. Germline-derived CDR1 and CDR2 are LNHDA and SQIVND (reference sequence). This CDR3 spans 20 amino acids. The CDR3 coding sequence is TGTGCCAGTAGTTTGCCGCCCTCGCGCGTCAGATCTAGCATGAACACTGAAGCTTTCTTT. Its protein product is CASSLPPSRVRSSMNTEAFF.

This clone was counted between two and nine times. V gene TRBV2 combines with J gene TRBJ2-7, with TRBD1 as a possible D gene (5 bases). The length of the CDR3 is 12 residues. From germline, CDR1 is SNHLY and CDR2 FYNNEI. Trimming removed 6 bases from V and 6 bases from J, with 12 bases in between. The CDR3 sequence: CASRETGFEQYF. DNA for the CDR3: TGTGCCAGCAGAGAAACAGGTTTCGAGCAGTACTTC.

This sequence joins TRBV7-3 and TRBJ2-3, with D possibly TRBD2 on 6 matching bases. The CDR3 length is 15 residues. V was clipped by 5 bases and J by 2 bases, with 14 bases between them. CDR1 SGHTA and CDR2 FQGTGA come from the germline V gene. CDR3: CASSRGGGYTDTQYF. In nucleotides, the CDR3 is TGTGCCAGCAGCCGAGGCGGAGGGTACACAGATACGCAGTATTTT.

The V and J genes are TRBV5-1 and TRBJ2-7; TRBD2 matches 7 bases. The V gene end was trimmed by 0 bases and the J gene end by 3 bases; junction bases not matched to a gene: 6. The CDR3 sequence is 15 residues long. CDR1 is SGHRS and CDR2 is YFSETQ in the germline V gene. The CDR3 loop reads CASSLESGAYYEQYF. In DNA form, the CDR3 reads TGCGCCAGCAGCTTGGAGAGCGGGGCCTACTACGAGCAGTACTTC.

With regard to this clone: The likely explanation is a read error, given a far larger clone one base away. This chain connects TRBV6-1 to TRBJ2-3, with 13 positions matching TRBD2. J lost 4 bases, V lost 2 bases, and 0 bases had no gene match. Looked up from germline, CDR1 is MNHNS and CDR2 is SASEGT. This CDR3 region has 15 residues. The CDR3 reads CASSETSGGADTQYF. Written as DNA, the CDR3 is TGTGCCAGCAGTGAAACTAGCGGGGGGGCAGATACGCAGTATTTT.

The V and J genes are TRBV7-9 and TRBJ2-3; 7 nucleotides line up with TRBD2. Per germline, CDR1 SEHNR and CDR2 FQNEAQ (reference sequence). After removal of 5 bases from V and 2 bases from J, the junction contained 7 bases not matched to a gene. The CDR3 covers 15 residues. CDR3 sequence: CASSGRLATTDTQYF. The CDR3 DNA sequence: TGTGCCAGCAGCGGAAGACTAGCAACCACAGATACGCAGTATTTT.

This chain uses TRBV19 with TRBJ2-6; 12 bases are shared with TRBD1. After removal of 5 bases from V and 0 bases from J, the junction contained 8 bases not matched to a gene. The germline V gene encodes CDR1 LNHDA and CDR2 SQIVND (reference sequence). The CDR3 sequence is 19 residues long. Here the CDR3 DNA reads TGTGCCAGTAGTCAATCAGGGACAGGGGGCATCTCTGGGGCCAACGTCCTGACTTTC. It translates to CASSQSGTGGISGANVLTF.

This clone was picked up one time. The V gene is TRBV15, the J gene TRBJ2-2; TRBD2 matches 11 bases. Germline-derived CDR1 and CDR2 are LNHNV and YYDKDF (reference sequence). V trimming: 1 base; J trimming: 4 bases; junction bases outside the gene matches: 2. The CDR3 is 16 residues long. As DNA, the CDR3 is TGTGCCACCAGCAGAGGACTAGCGGGGAGCACCGGGGAGCTGTTTTTT. It is translated as CATSRGLAGSTGELFF.

The V call is TRBV27, the J call TRBJ2-6; TRBD1 matches 7 bases. Germline CDR1 is MNHEY and CDR2 is SMNVEV (reference sequence). V shed 7 bases, J shed 0 bases, and the junction held 3 bases outside the gene matches. The CDR3 spans 15 residues. The CDR3 DNA follows: TGTGCCAGCAAAAGACAGGGCTCTGGGGCCAACGTCCTGACTTTC. The encoded protein is CASKRQGSGANVLTF.

The chain links TRBV9 to TRBJ1-1, with 7 positions matching TRBD1. CDR1 is SGDLS and CDR2 is YYNGEE in the germline V gene. V shed 6 bases, J shed 7 bases, and the junction held 9 bases outside the gene matches. CDR3 length: 13 amino acids. The DNA for the CDR3 is TGTGCCAGCACCTTAGGGGGCTCCGGTGAAGCTTTCTTT. It encodes CASTLGGSGEAFF.

The rearrangement links TRBV4-2 to TRBJ2-7, with 11 bases identical to TRBD2. This CDR3 region has 18 residues. Unmatched junction bases numbered 8, after V lost 1 base and J lost 0 bases. The germline V gene encodes CDR1 LGHNA and CDR2 YNFKEQ. CDR3 nucleotides: TGTGCCAGCAGCCAAGTGGTTAGCGGGGGGGGAACCTCCTACGAGCAGTACTTC. Translated: CASSQVVSGGGTSYEQYF.

V is TRBV6-5 and J is TRBJ2-7; 13 bases map to TRBD2. The CDR3 runs 15 residues. Germline V gene lookup returns CDR1 MNHEY and CDR2 SVGAGI. Trimming removed 6 bases from V and 7 bases from J; junction bases left unmatched: 9. CDR3 DNA sequence: TGTGCCAGCAGCCCTGGACTAGCGGGGGCGCGGGAGCAGTACTTC. It codes for CASSPGLAGAREQYF.

CDR3: CASSPTGFNQPQHF. In DNA, the CDR3 is TGTGCCAGCAGTCCGACCGGGTTCAATCAGCCCCAGCATTTT. The chain links TRBV27 to TRBJ1-5; D remains unclear. V was trimmed by 5 bases and J by 3 bases, leaving 11 bases between them. This CDR3 has 14 amino acids. Per germline, CDR1 MNHEY and CDR2 SMNVEV (reference sequence).

The rearrangement uses TRBV2 and TRBJ2-1; weak D call: TRBD1 (5 bases). CDR3 length equals 16 residues. CDR1 SNHLY and CDR2 FYNNEI come from the germline V gene. Trimming stripped 4 bases from V and 0 bases from J, with 13 bases between. The CDR3 DNA reads TGTGCCAGCAGTGGGCGACAGCTAAGCTCCTACAATGAGCAGTTCTTC. Translated: CASSGRQLSSYNEQFF.

This chain joins TRBV27 and TRBJ1-1; D is perhaps TRBD1 (6 bases). The V end lost 7 bases, the J end lost 1 base, and 10 bases lay between the germline ends. The germline gives CDR1 MNHEY, CDR2 SMNVEV (reference sequence). The length of the CDR3 is 13 residues. CDR3 region: CASIKGGNTEAFF. CDR3 sequence (DNA): TGTGCCAGCATTAAAGGGGGGAACACTGAAGCTTTCTTT.

This chain joins TRBV9 and TRBJ2-3; 7 bases are shared with TRBD1. Trimming removed 0 bases from V and 4 bases from J; junction bases left unmatched: 8. Germline-derived CDR1 and CDR2 are SGDLS and YYNGEE. The CDR3 runs to 16 residues. CDR3 amino acids: CASSVATGEGADTQYF. DNA for the CDR3: TGTGCCAGCAGCGTAGCTACAGGGGAAGGGGCAGATACGCAGTATTTT.

The chain has TRBV15 and TRBJ1-1, with D possibly TRBD1 on 6 matching bases. This CDR3 is built from 15 residues. V was clipped by 1 base and J by 3 bases, with 12 bases between them. CDR1 is LNHNV, CDR2 YYDKDF, per germline (reference sequence). CDR3 residues: CATSRAGPGDTEAFF. Written as DNA, the CDR3 is TGTGCCACCAGCAGAGCCGGGCCAGGGGACACTGAAGCTTTCTTT.

This clone was seen a handful of times. The chain couples TRBV7-9 to TRBJ1-1; D gene unclear. The CDR3 consists of 12 residues. Germline V lookup: CDR1 SEHNR, CDR2 FQNEAQ (reference sequence). The V gene lost 2 bases and the J gene lost 5 bases, with 6 bases spanning the gap. In nucleotides, the CDR3 is TGTGCCAGCAGCTTAACGGGGACTGAAGCTTTCTTT. Translating it yields CASSLTGTEAFF.

This clone has ten or more counts. The chain joins TRBV9 to TRBJ2-5; possibly TRBD1 for D (7 bases). V lost 5 bases, J lost 4 bases, and 18 bases lay in between. The length of the CDR3 is 15 residues. The germline CDR1 and CDR2 sequences are SGDLS and YYNGEE. This chain's CDR3 is CASSLGHQGGETQYF. In DNA, the CDR3 is TGTGCCAGCAGTCTCGGACATCAGGGGGGAGAGACCCAGTACTTC.

The V call is TRBV12-5, the J call TRBJ2-7, with TRBD2 as a possible D gene (6 bases). V lost 1 base, J lost 6 bases, and 19 bases lay in between. The CDR3 contains 16 residues. Per germline, CDR1 LGHNT and CDR2 FRNRAP. CDR3 region: CASGLGVPGTPSEQYF. In DNA form, the CDR3 reads TGTGCTAGTGGTTTGGGGGTTCCCGGGACTCCCAGCGAGCAGTACTTC.

This clone was observed a few times. The chain recombines TRBV7-9 with TRBJ1-3; D remains ambiguous. V was clipped by 5 bases and J by 4 bases, with 6 bases between them. This CDR3 spans 12 amino acids. The germline gives CDR1 SEHNR, CDR2 FQNEAQ (reference sequence). CDR3 sequence: CASSLEGNTIYF. CDR3 nucleotides: TGTGCCAGCAGCCTCGAGGGAAACACCATATATTTT.

This CDR3 is CASSRRDRVDSPLHF. CDR3 coding DNA: TGTGCCAGCTCACGGAGGGACAGGGTGGATTCACCCCTCCACTTT. This sequence joins TRBV18 and TRBJ1-6; 9 nucleotides match TRBD1. Germline CDR1 and CDR2: KGHSH and LQKENI. The CDR3 totals 15 residues. Trimming took 4 bases from V and 8 from J; bases not matched to a gene: 6. The whole variable domain, filled in from reference TRBV18 and TRBJ1-6, reads NAGVMQNPRHLVRRRGQEARLRCSPMKGHSHVYWYRQLPEEGLKFMVYLQKENIIDESGMPKERFSAEFPKEGPSILRIQQVVRGDSAAYFCASSRRDRVDSPLHFGNGTRLTVT.

V usage is TRBV28 and J usage is TRBJ2-7; D uncertain. The CDR3 extends over 13 amino acids. The germline V and J ends were trimmed by 11 bases and 0 bases, with 14 bases remaining between them. Germline V gene data show CDR1 as MDHEN and CDR2 as SYDVKM. DNA for the CDR3: TGTGCCTGCTCTCCGCGCCGCTCCTACGAGCAGTACTTC. Translation: CACSPRRSYEQYF.